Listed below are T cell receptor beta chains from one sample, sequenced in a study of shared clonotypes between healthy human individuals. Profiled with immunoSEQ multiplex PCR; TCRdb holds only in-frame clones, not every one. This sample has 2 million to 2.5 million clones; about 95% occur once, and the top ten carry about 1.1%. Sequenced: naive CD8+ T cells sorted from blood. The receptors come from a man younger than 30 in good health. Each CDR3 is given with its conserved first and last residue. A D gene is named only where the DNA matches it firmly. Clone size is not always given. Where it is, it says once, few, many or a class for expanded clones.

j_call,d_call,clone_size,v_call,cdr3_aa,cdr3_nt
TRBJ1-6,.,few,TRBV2,CASSEQASNNSPLHF,TGTGCCAGCAGTGAACAGGCCTCTAATAATTCACCCCTCCACTTT
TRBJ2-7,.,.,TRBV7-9,CASSPGHEQYF,TGTGCCAGCAGCCCTGGTCACGAGCAGTACTTC
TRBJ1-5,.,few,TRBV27,CASSLRDNSQPQHF,TGTGCCAGCAGTTTGAGGGATAACAGTCAGCCCCAGCATTTT
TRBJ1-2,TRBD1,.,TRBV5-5,CASSLWTGDYGYTF,TGTGCCAGCAGCTTGTGGACAGGGGACTATGGCTACACCTTC
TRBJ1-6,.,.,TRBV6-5,CASSYRADSPLHF,TGTGCCAGCAGTTACAGGGCGGATTCACCCCTCCACTTT
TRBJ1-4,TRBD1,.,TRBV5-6,CASSLGPGQGEKLFF,TGTGCCAGCAGCTTGGGACCGGGACAGGGCGAAAAACTGTTTTTT
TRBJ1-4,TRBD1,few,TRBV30,CAWSPSDRARVEKLFF,TGTGCCTGGAGTCCCTCCGACAGGGCAAGGGTTGAAAAACTGTTTTTT
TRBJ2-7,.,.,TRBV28,CASSAGPLSSYEQYF,TGTGCCAGCAGCGCGGGACCCTTGAGCTCCTACGAGCAGTACTTC
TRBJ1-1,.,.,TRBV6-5,CASSGPEGNTEAFF,TGTGCCAGCAGTGGGCCAGAGGGAAACACTGAAGCTTTCTTT
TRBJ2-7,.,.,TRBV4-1,CASSQTDLAQYF,TGCGCCAGCAGCCAAACTGACCTAGCTCAGTACTTC
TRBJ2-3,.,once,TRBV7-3,CASSPTTASTDTQYF,TGTGCCAGCAGCCCCACTACGGCTAGCACAGATACGCAGTATTTT
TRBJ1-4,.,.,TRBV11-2,CASSPYLGINEKLFF,TGTGCCAGCAGCCCATATCTGGGCATTAATGAAAAACTGTTTTTT
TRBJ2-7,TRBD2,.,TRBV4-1,CASSGGGDYEQYF,TGCGCCAGCAGCGGCGGGGGGGACTACGAGCAGTACTTC
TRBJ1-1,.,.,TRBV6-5,CASSYTLFATEAFF,TGTGCCAGCAGTTACACCCTTTTCGCGACTGAAGCTTTCTTT
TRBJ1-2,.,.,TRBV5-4,CASSDGDWAYYGYTF,TGTGCCAGCAGCGATGGGGACTGGGCCTACTATGGCTACACCTTC
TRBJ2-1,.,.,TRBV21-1,CASRDRYNEQFF,TGTGCCAGCAGGGACAGGTACAATGAGCAGTTCTTC
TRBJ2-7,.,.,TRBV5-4,CASSWGLAAEQYF,TGTGCCAGCAGCTGGGGGCTAGCGGCCGAGCAGTACTTC
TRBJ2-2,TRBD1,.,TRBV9,CASSVPGQGASGELFF,TGTGCCAGCAGCGTACCGGGACAGGGGGCCTCCGGGGAGCTGTTTTTT
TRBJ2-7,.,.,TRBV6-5,CASSLQGPGYVQYF,TGTGCCAGCAGTCTACAGGGCCCCGGCTATGTGCAGTACTTC
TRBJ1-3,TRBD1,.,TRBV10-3,CAISYDRDSGNTIYF,TGTGCCATCAGTTATGACAGGGACTCTGGAAACACCATATATTTT
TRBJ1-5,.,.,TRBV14,CASSHLNTGSGNQPQHF,TGTGCCAGCAGCCACCTTAACACAGGATCGGGCAATCAGCCCCAGCATTTT
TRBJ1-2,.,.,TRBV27,CASSPEGTAYGYTF,TGTGCCAGCTCCCCTGAGGGAACAGCGTATGGCTACACCTTC
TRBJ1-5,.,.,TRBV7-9,CASSLSGDSNQPQHF,TGTGCCAGCAGCTTATCAGGAGATAGCAATCAGCCCCAGCATTTT
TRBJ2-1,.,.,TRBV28,CASSVTVNEQFF,TGTGCCAGCAGTGTGACAGTTAATGAGCAGTTCTTC
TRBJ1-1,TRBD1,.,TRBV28,CASIPTGEEGEAFF,TGTGCCAGCATCCCCACAGGGGAAGAGGGTGAAGCTTTCTTT
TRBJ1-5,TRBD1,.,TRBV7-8,CASSLVPEGAHQPQHF,TGTGCCAGCAGCTTAGTTCCGGAGGGGGCGCATCAGCCCCAGCATTTT
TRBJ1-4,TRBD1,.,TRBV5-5,CASSLAGGQTFNEKLFF,TGTGCCAGCAGCTTGGCAGGGGGCCAGACTTTTAATGAAAAACTGTTTTTT
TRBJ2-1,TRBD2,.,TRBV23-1,CASTTSSGSRGYNEQFF,TGCGCCAGCACGACGTCTAGCGGGAGTCGGGGCTACAATGAGCAGTTCTTC
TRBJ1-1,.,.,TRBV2,CAARSTVDVTEAFF,TGTGCCGCCCGTAGTACAGTTGATGTCACTGAAGCTTTCTTT
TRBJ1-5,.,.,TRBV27,CASSVTGSNQPQHF,TGTGCCAGCAGTGTAACAGGTAGCAATCAGCCCCAGCATTTT
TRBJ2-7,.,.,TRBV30,CAWGHDGGEQYF,TGTGCCTGGGGGCATGATGGGGGCGAGCAGTACTTC
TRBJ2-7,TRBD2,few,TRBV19,CASSAGDYEQYF,TGTGCCAGTAGTGCGGGGGACTACGAGCAGTACTTC
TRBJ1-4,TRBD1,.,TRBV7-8,CASSSPRTGNEKLFF,TGTGCCAGCAGCTCTCCTCGGACAGGGAATGAAAAACTGTTTTTT
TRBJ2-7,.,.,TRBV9,CASSPQGGLLYEQYF,TGTGCCAGCAGCCCCCAGGGGGGACTCCTCTACGAGCAGTACTTC
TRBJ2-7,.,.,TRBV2,CASSETAATTYEQYF,TGTGCCAGCAGTGAAACGGCAGCCACTACCTACGAGCAGTACTTC
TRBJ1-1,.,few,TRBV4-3,CASSQVGGNTEAFF,TGCGCCAGCAGCCAAGTAGGGGGGAACACTGAAGCTTTCTTT
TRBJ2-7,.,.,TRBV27,CASSLDSTSYEQYF,TGTGCCAGCAGTCTGGACAGCACGTCCTACGAGCAGTACTTC
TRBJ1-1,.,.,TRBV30,CAWRLTGSDEAFF,TGTGCCTGGAGATTAACAGGATCCGATGAAGCTTTCTTT
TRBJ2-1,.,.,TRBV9,CASSAYRGENEQFF,TGTGCCAGCAGCGCCTACAGAGGAGAGAATGAGCAGTTCTTC
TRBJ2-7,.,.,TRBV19,CASMEASEQYF,TGTGCCAGTATGGAGGCGAGCGAGCAGTACTTC
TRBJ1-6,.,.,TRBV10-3,CAISESGGSYNSPLHF,TGTGCCATCAGTGAGTCAGGGGGTTCCTATAATTCACCCCTCCACTTT
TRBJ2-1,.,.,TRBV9,CASSVGGNSYNEQFF,TGTGCCAGCAGCGTAGGGGGTAACTCCTACAATGAGCAGTTCTTC
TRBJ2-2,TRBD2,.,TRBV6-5,CASRPSGSSGELFF,TGTGCCAGCAGACCTAGCGGGAGTTCCGGGGAGCTGTTTTTT
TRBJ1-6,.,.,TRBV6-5,CASSYFENSPLHF,TGTGCCAGCAGTTACTTCGAAAATTCACCCCTCCACTTT
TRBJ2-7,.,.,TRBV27,CASSLSPEPYEQYF,TGTGCCAGCAGCCTAAGCCCAGAGCCCTACGAGCAGTACTTC
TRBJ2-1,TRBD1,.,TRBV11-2,CASSSRTGWDEQFF,TGTGCCAGCAGCTCCCGGACAGGGTGGGATGAGCAGTTCTTC
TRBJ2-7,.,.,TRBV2,CASQWTETYEQYF,TGTGCCAGCCAATGGACCGAGACCTACGAGCAGTACTTC
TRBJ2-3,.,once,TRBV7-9,CASSLALGSDTDTQYF,TGTGCCAGCAGCTTAGCTTTAGGTAGCGACACAGATACGCAGTATTTT
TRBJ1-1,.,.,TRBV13,CASSLNLEGEAFF,TGTGCCAGCAGCTTAAATCTCGAGGGCGAGGCTTTCTTT
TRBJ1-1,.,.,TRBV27,CASQGGMNTEAFF,TGTGCCTCCCAGGGAGGGATGAACACTGAAGCTTTCTTT
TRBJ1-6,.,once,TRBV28,CASSFRSSNSPLHF,TGTGCCAGCAGTTTCCGCAGTTCAAATTCACCCCTCCACTTT
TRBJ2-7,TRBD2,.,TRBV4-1,CASSQERGGHYEQYF,TGCGCCAGCAGCCAAGAACGGGGGGGTCACTACGAGCAGTACTTC
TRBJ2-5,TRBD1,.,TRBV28,CASSSAGGQETQYF,TGTGCCAGCAGTTCGGCAGGGGGCCAAGAGACCCAGTACTTC
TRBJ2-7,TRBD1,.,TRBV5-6,CASSFGTGAWEQYF,TGTGCCAGCAGCTTCGGGACAGGGGCCTGGGAGCAGTACTTC
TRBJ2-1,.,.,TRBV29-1,CSADGNNEQFF,TGCAGCGCCGACGGGAACAATGAGCAGTTCTTC